The rows below give T cell receptor beta chains drawn from one sample of a study of blood T cell repertoires in COVID-19. The repertoire was sequenced with immunoSEQ multiplex PCR; TCRdb's copy has only in-frame clones and lacks some. The sample comprises tens of thousands of clones, roughly 87% of which are singletons, and less than 7% rests with the top ten. The sample comprised peripheral blood. Receptors were obtained from a woman aged 45-60 years with acute or convalescent COVID-19. The CDR3 runs from the conserved cysteine through the conserved F or W. The D gene is left open where the match is weak. Only part of the rows carry a size: once, few, many, or a class if the clone is expanded.

size: .
V: TRBV6-2/TRBV6-3
J: TRBJ2-7
length: 14
D: TRBD1
DNA: TGTGCCAGCAGTTACGGACAGGGACTTCTCGAGCAGTACTTC
CDR3: CASSYGQGLLEQYF

size: .
V: TRBV12-3/TRBV12-4
J: TRBJ1-1
length: 13
D: TRBD1
DNA: TGTGCCAGCACCCAACAGGGGCGTACTGAAGCTTTCTTT
CDR3: CASTQQGRTEAFF

size: .
V: TRBV13
J: TRBJ1-2
length: 14
D: TRBD1
DNA: TGTGCCAGCAGCTCGGGACAGTCCTACTATGGCTACACCTTC
CDR3: CASSSGQSYYGYTF

size: few
V: TRBV6-2/TRBV6-3
J: TRBJ2-5
length: 15
D: TRBD2
DNA: TGTGCCAGCAGTAAAGCCGGGACTAGCGGGAGATACCAGTACTTC
CDR3: CASSKAGTSGRYQYF

size: .
V: TRBV7-9
J: TRBJ2-7
length: 13
D: .
DNA: TGTGCCAGCAGCTTTCAGGTCTCCTACGAGCAGTACTTC
CDR3: CASSFQVSYEQYF

size: .
V: TRBV7-9
J: TRBJ2-7
length: 13
D: .
DNA: TGTGCCAGCAGCTTAACTCAGGGGGGCGAGCAGTACTTC
CDR3: CASSLTQGGEQYF

size: .
V: TRBV6-4
J: TRBJ2-1
length: 13
D: .
DNA: TGTGCCAGCAGCCGGACTACTTACAATGAGCAGTTCTTC
CDR3: CASSRTTYNEQFF

size: .
V: TRBV6-2/TRBV6-3
J: TRBJ1-5
length: 16
D: .
DNA: TGTGCCAGCAGTTCCCAGGACAGCTTCGGGCATCAGCCCCAGCATTTT
CDR3: CASSSQDSFGHQPQHF

size: .
V: TRBV4-2
J: TRBJ1-4
length: 16
D: TRBD1
DNA: TGTGCCAGCAGCCTTACCACCGGGACAGGGGGCCAGAAACTGTTTTTT
CDR3: CASSLTTGTGGQKLFF

size: .
V: TRBV11-2
J: TRBJ1-4
length: 16
D: .
DNA: TGTGCCAGCAGCCCTGAGGGGGGGACCCTAAATGAAAAACTGTTTTTT
CDR3: CASSPEGGTLNEKLFF

size: .
V: TRBV18
J: TRBJ1-4
length: 15
D: .
DNA: TGTGCCAGCTCACCACCGGAGGGGCCTAATGAAAAACTGTTTTTT
CDR3: CASSPPEGPNEKLFF

size: .
V: TRBV12-3/TRBV12-4
J: TRBJ1-1
length: 12
D: .
DNA: TGTGCCAGCAATTCAGAGAACACTGAAGCTTTCTTT
CDR3: CASNSENTEAFF

size: .
V: TRBV27
J: TRBJ1-2
length: 14
D: TRBD1
DNA: TGTGCCAGCAGTTCCAACGACAGGGGCTATGGCTACACCTTC
CDR3: CASSSNDRGYGYTF

size: .
V: TRBV3-1/TRBV3-2
J: TRBJ2-5
length: 15
D: .
DNA: TGTGCCAGCAGCCTACAGGGAAGAACACAAGAGACCCAGTACTTC
CDR3: CASSLQGRTQETQYF

size: .
V: TRBV9
J: TRBJ2-3
length: 16
D: .
DNA: TGTGCCAGCAGCGGGATTAGCGGCCCTAGCACAGATACGCAGTATTTT
CDR3: CASSGISGPSTDTQYF

size: once
V: TRBV4-1
J: TRBJ1-2
length: 17
D: .
DNA: TGCGCCAGCAGCCGCCATTCAGGGCGGGGGGGCTACTATGGCTACACCTTC
CDR3: CASSRHSGRGGYYGYTF

size: once
V: TRBV5-6
J: TRBJ2-6
length: 16
D: TRBD2
DNA: TGTGCCAGCAGCTTGTTGGGAGGGTTTGGGGCCAACGTCCTGACTTTC
CDR3: CASSLLGGFGANVLTF

size: .
V: TRBV9
J: TRBJ2-1
length: 16
D: TRBD2
DNA: TGTGCCAGCAGCGTAGCTAGCGGGAGGGTACAGGGTGAGCAGTTCTTC
CDR3: CASSVASGRVQGEQFF

size: once
V: TRBV30
J: TRBJ1-2
length: 13
D: .
DNA: TGTGCCTGGAGTGTTCACAGGGACTATGGCTACACCTTC
CDR3: CAWSVHRDYGYTF

size: once
V: TRBV29-1
J: TRBJ1-2
length: 14
D: TRBD1
DNA: TGCAGCGTTGACGGAACAGGGGCTAACTATGGCTACACCTTC
CDR3: CSVDGTGANYGYTF

size: once
V: TRBV6-1
J: TRBJ1-1
length: 14
D: .
DNA: TGTGCCAGCAGTGATTGGGGGAGGTTCACTGAAGCTTTCTTT
CDR3: CASSDWGRFTEAFF

size: .
V: TRBV12-3/TRBV12-4
J: TRBJ1-2
length: 13
D: TRBD1
DNA: TGTGCCAGCACCTCAGGGGGCGGCTATGGCTACACCTTC
CDR3: CASTSGGGYGYTF

size: .
V: TRBV5-1
J: TRBJ2-2
length: 15
D: TRBD1
DNA: TGCGCCAGCAGCTACGGACAGGGGGCCGCCGGGGAGCTGTTTTTT
CDR3: CASSYGQGAAGELFF

size: .
V: TRBV4-1
J: TRBJ1-1
length: 15
D: TRBD1
DNA: TGCGCCAGCAGCCAAGGGGGGACAGGGGAAACTGAAGCTTTCTTT
CDR3: CASSQGGTGETEAFF

size: once
V: TRBV5-1
J: TRBJ2-2
length: 14
D: .
DNA: TGCGCCAGCAGTTTCCAAGGGGCCACCGGGGAGCTGTTTTTT
CDR3: CASSFQGATGELFF

size: .
V: TRBV5-1
J: TRBJ2-1
length: 16
D: TRBD2
DNA: TGCGCCAGCAGCTCGGGACTAGCGGGAACCCACAATGAGCAGTTCTTC
CDR3: CASSSGLAGTHNEQFF

size: .
V: TRBV30
J: TRBJ2-1
length: 13
D: .
DNA: TGTGCCTGGAGCCCCAGCGTCTACAATGAGCAGTTCTTC
CDR3: CAWSPSVYNEQFF

size: .
V: TRBV3-1/TRBV3-2
J: TRBJ2-1
length: 17
D: TRBD2
DNA: TGTGCCAGCAGCCAACCTAGCGGGAGGGCCCTCGGATATGAGCAGTTCTTC
CDR3: CASSQPSGRALGYEQFF

size: .
V: TRBV6-2/TRBV6-3
J: TRBJ2-5
length: 16
D: TRBD2
DNA: TGTGCCAGCAGTACCAGACTAGCGGGGGGCCAAGAGACCCAGTACTTC
CDR3: CASSTRLAGGQETQYF

size: .
V: TRBV27
J: TRBJ1-1
length: 13
D: TRBD1
DNA: TGTGCCAGCAGCGTCGGACAGGGGACTGAAGCTTTCTTT
CDR3: CASSVGQGTEAFF

size: few
V: TRBV27
J: TRBJ1-2
length: 16
D: .
DNA: TGTGCCAGCAGTTCTCACCTCGGCAGGGGAAACTATGGCTACACCTTC
CDR3: CASSSHLGRGNYGYTF

size: .
V: TRBV7-9
J: TRBJ1-2
length: 13
D: .
DNA: TGTGCCAGCAGCTTAGGATTTCGGGTCGGCTACACCTTC
CDR3: CASSLGFRVGYTF

size: few
V: TRBV18
J: TRBJ1-2
length: 14
D: .
DNA: TGTGCCAGCTCACCACTGTCCAGGGTGGATGGCTACACCTTC
CDR3: CASSPLSRVDGYTF

size: .
V: TRBV5-1
J: TRBJ2-3
length: 16
D: .
DNA: TGCGCCAGCAGCCCGGGGACTTCCTCACGGGCAGATACGCAGTATTTT
CDR3: CASSPGTSSRADTQYF

size: .
V: TRBV15
J: TRBJ1-2
length: 12
D: TRBD1
DNA: TGTGCCACCAGCAGGGGGGACAGTAACTACACCTTC
CDR3: CATSRGDSNYTF

size: .
V: TRBV6-2/TRBV6-3
J: TRBJ1-4
length: 16
D: TRBD1
DNA: TGTGCCAGCAGCCCTCCTCCGGGACAGGGGATTGAAAAACTGTTTTTT
CDR3: CASSPPPGQGIEKLFF

size: .
V: TRBV7-6
J: TRBJ2-7
length: 16
D: TRBD2
DNA: TGTGCCAGCAGCTTCCTAGCGGGGGAACTCTCCTACGAGCAGTACTTC
CDR3: CASSFLAGELSYEQYF

size: .
V: TRBV3-1/TRBV3-2
J: TRBJ2-4
length: 18
D: .
DNA: TGTGCGAGCAGCGGTGAGACTCCCATTTGCAAAAGAAAAAACATTCAGTACTTC
CDR3: CASSGETPICKRKNIQYF

size: .
V: TRBV3-1/TRBV3-2
J: TRBJ1-5
length: 15
D: .
DNA: TGTGCCAGCAGCTCGGACAGCAATAGCAATCAGCCCCAGCATTTT
CDR3: CASSSDSNSNQPQHF

size: .
V: TRBV19
J: TRBJ2-1
length: 14
D: TRBD2
DNA: TGTGCCAGTACCCCTAGCGGGATTCGGGATGAGCAGTTCTTC
CDR3: CASTPSGIRDEQFF

size: .
V: TRBV29-1
J: TRBJ1-2
length: 13
D: .
DNA: TGCAGCGTTGAAGATCCGGGTACCTATGGCTACACCTTC
CDR3: CSVEDPGTYGYTF

size: .
V: TRBV5-1
J: TRBJ2-1
length: 16
D: .
DNA: TGCGCCAGCAGCCAGCCAGGACTTACTACCTACAATGAGCAGTTCTTC
CDR3: CASSQPGLTTYNEQFF

size: .
V: TRBV15
J: TRBJ1-5
length: 15
D: TRBD1
DNA: TGTGCCACCAGCAAAAATACAGGGGGATTACAGCCCCAGCATTTT
CDR3: CATSKNTGGLQPQHF

size: once
V: TRBV7-9
J: TRBJ1-1
length: 14
D: .
DNA: TGTGCCAGCAGCTTAGGACAGGTGAACACTGAAGCTTTCTTT
CDR3: CASSLGQVNTEAFF

size: few
V: TRBV15
J: TRBJ1-5
length: 16
D: TRBD1
DNA: TGTGCCACCAGCAGTCCCCTTACAGGGGAGAATCAGCCCCAGCATTTT
CDR3: CATSSPLTGENQPQHF

size: few
V: TRBV5-5
J: TRBJ1-2
length: 11
D: .
DNA: TGTGCCAGCAGCTCGCAGGGTGGCTACACCTTC
CDR3: CASSSQGGYTF

size: few
V: TRBV7-9
J: TRBJ2-7
length: 15
D: TRBD1
DNA: TGTGCCAGCAGCCCTACAGGGGGCTCATCCTACGAGCAGTACTTC
CDR3: CASSPTGGSSYEQYF

size: .
V: TRBV18
J: TRBJ2-7
length: 14
D: .
DNA: TGTGCCAGCTCACCCCCCGGGGTCTCCTACGAGCAGTACTTC
CDR3: CASSPPGVSYEQYF

size: .
V: TRBV29-1
J: TRBJ1-2
length: 13
D: .
DNA: TGCAGCGTTGTGACAGCTTCCAAGAATGGCTACACCTTC
CDR3: CSVVTASKNGYTF

size: .
V: TRBV21-1
J: TRBJ2-3
length: 14
D: .
DNA: TGTGCCAGCAGCAACCCAGGGTGCACAGATACGCAGTATTTT
CDR3: CASSNPGCTDTQYF

size: .
V: TRBV12-3/TRBV12-4
J: TRBJ1-6
length: 13
D: .
DNA: TGTGCCAGCAGGTTGAGGGAAGGGTCACCCCTCCACTTT
CDR3: CASRLREGSPLHF

size: .
V: TRBV28
J: TRBJ1-4
length: 14
D: TRBD1
DNA: TGTGCCAGCACCTCCGGGACAGGAAATGAAAAACTGTTTTTT
CDR3: CASTSGTGNEKLFF

size: .
V: TRBV29-1
J: TRBJ1-5
length: 13
D: TRBD1
DNA: TGCAGCGTTACGACAGGGTTTAATCAGCCCCAGCATTTT
CDR3: CSVTTGFNQPQHF